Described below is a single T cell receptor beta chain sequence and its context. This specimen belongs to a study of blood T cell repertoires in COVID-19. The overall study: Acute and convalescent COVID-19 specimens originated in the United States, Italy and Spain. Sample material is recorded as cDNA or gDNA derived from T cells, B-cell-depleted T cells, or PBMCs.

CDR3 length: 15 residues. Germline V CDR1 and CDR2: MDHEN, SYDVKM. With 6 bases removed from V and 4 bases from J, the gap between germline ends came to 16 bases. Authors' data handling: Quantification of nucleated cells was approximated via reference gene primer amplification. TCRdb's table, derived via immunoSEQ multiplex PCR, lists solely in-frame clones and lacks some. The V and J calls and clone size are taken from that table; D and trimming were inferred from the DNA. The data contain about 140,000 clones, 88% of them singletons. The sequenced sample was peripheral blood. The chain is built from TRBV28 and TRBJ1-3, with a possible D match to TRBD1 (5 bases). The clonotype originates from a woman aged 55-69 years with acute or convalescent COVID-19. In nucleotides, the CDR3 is TGTGCCAGCAGGGTCCAGGGATCAGGAGGAAACACCATATATTTT. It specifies CASRVQGSGGNTIYF.